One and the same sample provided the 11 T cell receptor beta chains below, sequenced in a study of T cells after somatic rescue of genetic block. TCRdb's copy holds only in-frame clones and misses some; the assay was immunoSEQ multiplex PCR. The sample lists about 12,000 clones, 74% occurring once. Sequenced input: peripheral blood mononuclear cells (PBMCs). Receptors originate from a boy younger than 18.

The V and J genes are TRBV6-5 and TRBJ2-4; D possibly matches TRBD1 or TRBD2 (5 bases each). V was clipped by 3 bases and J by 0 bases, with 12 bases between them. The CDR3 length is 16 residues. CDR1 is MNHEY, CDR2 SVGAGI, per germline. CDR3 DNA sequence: TGTGCCAGCAGTTATCCCGGGGCTATAGCCAAAAACATTCAGTACTTC. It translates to CASSYPGAIAKNIQYF.

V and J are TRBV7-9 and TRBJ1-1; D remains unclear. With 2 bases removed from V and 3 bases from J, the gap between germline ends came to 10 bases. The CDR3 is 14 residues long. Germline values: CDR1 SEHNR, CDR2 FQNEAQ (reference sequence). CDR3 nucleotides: TGTGCCAGCAGCTTATTGGGAGGGTACACTGAAGCTTTCTTT. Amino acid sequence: CASSLLGGYTEAFF.

CDR3 residues: CASSQSTGYAHEQYF. CDR3 bases: TGTGCCAGCAGCCAATCGACAGGGTATGCGCACGAGCAGTACTTC. The chain combines TRBV11-2 with TRBJ2-7, with 7 bases that match TRBD1. J gave up 5 bases and V 5 bases, and 12 bases lay outside the gene matches. This CDR3 spans 15 amino acids. Germline V gene lookup returns CDR1 SGHAT and CDR2 FQNNGV.

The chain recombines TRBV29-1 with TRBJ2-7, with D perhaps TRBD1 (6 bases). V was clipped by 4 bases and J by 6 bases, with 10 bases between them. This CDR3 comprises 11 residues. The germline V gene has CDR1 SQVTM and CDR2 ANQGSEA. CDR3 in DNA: TGCAGCGTTGGGGGACAACCCGAGCAGTACTTC. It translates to CSVGGQPEQYF.

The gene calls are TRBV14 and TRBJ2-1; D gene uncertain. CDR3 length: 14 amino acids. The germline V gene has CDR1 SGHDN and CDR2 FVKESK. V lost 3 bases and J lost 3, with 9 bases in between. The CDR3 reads CASSQGSIYNEQFF. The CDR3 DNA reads TGTGCCAGCAGCCAGGGGTCCATCTACAATGAGCAGTTCTTC. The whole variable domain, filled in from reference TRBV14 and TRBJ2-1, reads EAGVTQFPSHSVIEKGQTVTLRCDPISGHDNLYWYRRVMGKEIKFLLHFVKESKQDESGMPNNRFLAERTGGTYSTLKVQPAELEDSGVYFCASSQGSIYNEQFFGPGTRLTVL.

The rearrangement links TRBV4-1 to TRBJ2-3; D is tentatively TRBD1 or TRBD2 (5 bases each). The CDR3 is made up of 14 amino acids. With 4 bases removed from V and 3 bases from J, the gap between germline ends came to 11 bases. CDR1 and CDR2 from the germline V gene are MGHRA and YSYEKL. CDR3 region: CASSRDQGTDTQYF. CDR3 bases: TGCGCCAGCAGCCGGGACCAAGGTACAGATACGCAGTATTTT.

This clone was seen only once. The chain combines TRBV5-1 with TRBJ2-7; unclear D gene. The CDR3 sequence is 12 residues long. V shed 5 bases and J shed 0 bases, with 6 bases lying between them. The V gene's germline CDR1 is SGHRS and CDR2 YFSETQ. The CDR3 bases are TGCGCCAGCAGTCTTAGCTCCTACGAGCAGTACTTC. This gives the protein CASSLSSYEQYF.

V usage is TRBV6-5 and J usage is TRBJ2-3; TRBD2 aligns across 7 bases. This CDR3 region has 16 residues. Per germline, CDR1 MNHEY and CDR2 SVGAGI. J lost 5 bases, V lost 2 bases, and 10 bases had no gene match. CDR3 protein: CASSYISGTLGDTQYF. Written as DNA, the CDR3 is TGTGCCAGCAGTTACATCAGCGGGACCCTGGGAGATACGCAGTATTTT.

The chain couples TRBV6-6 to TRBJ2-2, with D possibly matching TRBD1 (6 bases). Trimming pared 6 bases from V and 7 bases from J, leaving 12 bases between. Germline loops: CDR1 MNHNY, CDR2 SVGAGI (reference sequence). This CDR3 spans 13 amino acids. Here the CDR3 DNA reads TGTGCCAGCAGGCCTCGACAGGTCGGGGAGCTGTTTTTT. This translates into CASRPRQVGELFF.

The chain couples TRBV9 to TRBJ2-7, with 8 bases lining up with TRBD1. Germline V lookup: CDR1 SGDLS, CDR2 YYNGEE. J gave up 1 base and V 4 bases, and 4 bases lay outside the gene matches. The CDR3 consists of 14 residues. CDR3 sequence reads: CASSRRTGSYEQYF. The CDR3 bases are TGTGCCAGCAGCAGGAGGACAGGGTCCTACGAGCAGTACTTC.

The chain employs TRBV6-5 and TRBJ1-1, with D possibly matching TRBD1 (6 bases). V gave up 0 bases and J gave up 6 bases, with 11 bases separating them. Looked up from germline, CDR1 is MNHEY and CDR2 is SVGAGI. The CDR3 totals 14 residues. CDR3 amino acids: CASSYSGGGPEAFF. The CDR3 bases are TGTGCCAGCAGTTACTCGGGGGGCGGGCCTGAAGCTTTCTTT.